The following is a T cell receptor (beta chain) sequence with its context. The data derive from a study of blood T cell repertoires in COVID-19. Study-wide context: Sources were T cells, B-cell-depleted T cells, or PBMCs; the material itself was cDNA or gDNA.

CDR3 length equals 16 residues. Germline-derived CDR1 and CDR2 are SNHLY and FYNNEI. V gave up 3 bases and J gave up 1 base, with 13 bases separating them. Authors' methods: Reference gene primers were amplified, and this amplification served to estimate nucleated cell counts. Data came from immunoSEQ multiplex PCR; TCRdb stores just in-frame clones and leaves some out. The V and J calls and the clone size are those of that table, but D and trimming were determined from the DNA. Altogether 210,000 or so clones are present, 83% being singletons, with the ten largest covering 1.3%. The specimen sequenced was peripheral blood. The origin of this receptor is a woman aged 25 to 39 with COVID-19, enrolled during active disease. This chain connects TRBV2 to TRBJ1-3; maybe TRBD1 (5 bases). In DNA form, the CDR3 reads TGTGCCAGCAGTGAGCTGCCGACAGATTCTGGAAACACCATATATTTT. Translating it yields CASSELPTDSGNTIYF.